The present TCR beta chain was sequenced within a study of cytomegalovirus exposure and HLA in healthy donors. Donors counted as nominally healthy when sampled, yet unrecorded immune exposures were likely. Amplification used 60 Vbeta primers and 13 Jbeta primers. Here immunoSEQ multiplex PCR was the method, and the copy in TCRdb shows in-frame clones only, minus some. The data hold roughly 130,000 clones, with about four fifths observed a single time. This clone was recorded once. Looked up from germline, CDR1 is SGHVS and CDR2 is FNYEAQ. This CDR3 is 15 amino acids long. Trimming removed 5 bases from V and 8 bases from J; junction bases left unmatched: 11.

The sample was PBMCs. This sequence originates from a woman aged 35 to 49 in good health and CMV-seronegative. The V and J genes are TRBV7-6 and TRBJ1-2, with 10 bases identical to TRBD1. CDR3 bases: TGTGCCAGCAGCCCCGGGACAGGGGAAGGATGGGGCTACACCTTC. Protein: CASSPGTGEGWGYTF.